What follows describes a single T cell receptor (beta chain). CDR1 is MNHEY, CDR2 SMNVEV, per germline (reference sequence). V lost 7 bases and J 5 bases, leaving 15 bases between the germline ends. The CDR3 loop spans 13 amino acids. These data originate in a study of control samples from healthy donors and cancer patients. This table comes from immunoSEQ multiplex PCR, and its TCRdb copy is limited to in-frame clones, with some not included. The table has just under 75,000 clones, about 90% seen once. Sample: blood. V gene TRBV27 combines with J gene TRBJ2-7; D possibly uses TRBD1 or TRBD2 (6 bases each). The TCR originated in a woman aged 50 to 60 in good health. The CDR3 is CASTQRGRNEQYF. The CDR3 DNA follows: TGTGCCAGCACCCAAAGGGGGAGGAACGAGCAGTACTTC.